Included here is one TCR beta chain sequence, with context. The data belong to a study of OX40 agonist ivuxolimab in advanced cancers. Generated by immunoSEQ multiplex PCR, the TCRdb table keeps only in-frame clones and is missing some. The sample has about 100,000 clones; 90% are singletons. The CDR3 sequence is 15 residues long. The ends lost 4 bases at V and 7 bases at J; junction bases unmatched: 7. Germline V gene sequence: CDR1 SGHRS, CDR2 YFSETQ. Sample: CD4+ or CD8+ T cells sorted from blood, taken in a trial of the OX40 agonist ivuxolimab. This receptor was taken from an adult with an advanced solid tumor such as melanoma, head and neck, liver or kidney cancer. V is TRBV5-1 and J is TRBJ1-4, with 10 bases matching TRBD1. CDR3: CASSVSGTGVEKLFF. For the CDR3, the DNA is TGCGCCAGCAGCGTCTCCGGGACAGGGGTTGAAAAACTGTTTTTT. Full variable domain (remainder filled in from reference TRBV5-1 and TRBJ1-4): KAGVTQTPRYLIKTRGQQVTLSCSPISGHRSVSWYQQTPGQGLQFLFEYFSETQRNKGNFPGRFSGRQFSNSRSEMNVSTLELGDSALYLCASSVSGTGVEKLFFGSGTQLSVL.